This is a list of T cell receptor beta chains from one sample in a study of monozygotic twins with inflammatory bowel disease. TCRdb re-analyzed the 5' RACE reads; it lists each CDR3 protein once, without DNA. Reported are around 200,000 distinct CDR3 sequences; the ten largest clones contain 1.6%. The specimen sequenced was blood. The source is a human donor with ulcerative colitis or Crohn's disease, or a healthy co-twin of an affected twin (not recorded which). CDR3s include the opening cysteine and the closing phenylalanine or tryptophan. The order of the fields is CDR3 length, J gene, V gene, CDR3 protein.

>16|TRBJ2-1|TRBV5-1
CASSDRDRGAYNEQFF
>15|TRBJ1-5|TRBV12-3/TRBV12-4
CASSLVGRQNQPQHF
>16|TRBJ2-7|TRBV7-9
CASSLRLGTHTYEQYF
>14|TRBJ2-3|TRBV29-1
CSVGGGWGTDTQYF
>14|TRBJ2-5|TRBV3-1
CASSQQGGPETQYF
>15|TRBJ1-5|TRBV12-3/TRBV12-4
CASSFRQGPSKTQHF
>14|TRBJ2-5|TRBV7-2
CASSLGGNQETQYF
>18|TRBJ2-3|TRBV5-1
CASSLVASGGRSTDTQYF
>14|TRBJ1-6|TRBV5-1
CASSLGQGNSPLHF
>14|TRBJ2-7|TRBV12-3/TRBV12-4
CASSFGTATYKQYF
>16|TRBJ2-5|TRBV28
CASSSRTSSGGETQYF
>13|TRBJ1-5|TRBV6-6
CAAQGALAQPQHF
>15|TRBJ2-1|TRBV7-9
CASSFRDRVLDEQFF
>15|TRBJ1-6|TRBV15
CATSMGPSRNSPLHF
>16|TRBJ2-2|TRBV5-6
CASSLRAGGSTGELFF
>13|TRBJ2-1|TRBV5-1
CASSSPGGDEQFF
>15|TRBJ2-1|TRBV19
CASSRARGGYNEQFF